What follows are 9 T cell receptor beta chains derived from one specimen sequenced in a study of cytomegalovirus exposure and HLA in healthy donors. The PCR contained 60 Vbeta and 13 Jbeta primers. Measured with immunoSEQ multiplex PCR; TCRdb has only the in-frame clones, and not every one. The table records about 140,000 clones, about 74% of them present only once. Material for sequencing was PBMCs. These receptors originate from a male donor in good health and CMV-seronegative.

This clone was counted a single time. The chain recombines TRBV30 with TRBJ2-7; D possibly corresponds to TRBD2 (6 bases). The CDR3 loop spans 13 amino acids. Germline CDR1 GTSNPN, CDR2 SVGIG (reference sequence). V lost 4 bases to trimming and J lost 1 base, with 11 bases between them. CDR3 protein: CAWTFGGSYEQYF. The CDR3 DNA is TGTGCCTGGACTTTCGGGGGTTCCTACGAGCAGTACTTC.

This clone appeared a few times. The J gene is TRBJ2-3, the V gene TRBV11-3; D is undetermined. This CDR3 is 13 amino acids long. Per germline, CDR1 SGHNT and CDR2 YENEEA. The V and J ends lost 1 base and 5 bases respectively, with 7 bases between them. In nucleotides, the CDR3 is TGTGCCAGCAGCTTAGGCTCAGTAGATACGCAGTATTTT. It codes for CASSLGSVDTQYF.

The J gene is TRBJ2-2, the V gene TRBV7-2, with 9 bases matching TRBD1. The trim removed 5 bases at V and 6 bases at J, leaving 7 bases unmatched. The CDR3 totals 15 residues. Germline V CDR1 and CDR2: SGHTA, FQGNSA. As DNA, the CDR3 is TGTGCCAGCAGCGTTGACAGGGGGATCGCCGGGGAGCTGTTTTTT. This translates into CASSVDRGIAGELFF.

The chain recombines TRBV29-1 with TRBJ2-7, with D perhaps matching TRBD1 (6 bases). Germline V gives CDR1 SQVTM, CDR2 ANQGSEA. The CDR3 loop spans 12 amino acids. With 6 bases removed from V and 1 base from J, the gap between germline ends came to 10 bases. CDR3 amino acids: CSVGDMSYEQYF. CDR3 DNA sequence: TGCAGCGTGGGGGACATGTCCTACGAGCAGTACTTC.

The chain couples TRBV27 to TRBJ1-4, with D possibly being TRBD1 (6 bases). The CDR3 contains 15 residues. CDR1 MNHEY and CDR2 SMNVEV come from the germline V gene (reference sequence). Trimming took off 5 bases at V and 3 bases at J, with 13 bases between the two ends. The CDR3 is CASSPRGGPNEKLFF. DNA of the CDR3: TGTGCCAGCAGTCCCCGGGGGGGCCCTAATGAAAAACTGTTTTTT.

In its sample, this clone was seen once. The chain combines TRBV5-6 with TRBJ2-2; D ambiguous. Germline CDR1 and CDR2: SGHDT and YYEEEE. With 1 base removed from V and 0 bases from J, the gap between germline ends came to 4 bases. The CDR3 loop spans 14 amino acids. The CDR3 region has the DNA TGTGCCAGCAGCTTGCGGGCGAACACCGGGGAGCTGTTTTTT. Protein: CASSLRANTGELFF.

This clone was seen only a few times. The chain recombines TRBV29-1 with TRBJ1-1, with D possibly matching TRBD1 (5 bases). The CDR3 has 13 residues. CDR1 is SQVTM, CDR2 ANQGSEA, per germline. The V gene lost 8 bases and the J gene lost 0 bases, with 13 bases spanning the gap. The CDR3 here is CSTRTFMNTEAFF. The DNA of the CDR3 is TGCAGCACCCGGACATTCATGAACACTGAAGCTTTCTTT.

This chain connects TRBV29-1 to TRBJ2-3; tentative D call: TRBD2 (6 bases). CDR1 and CDR2 (germline): SQVTM, ANQGSEA. Trimming cost V 2 bases and J 1 base, with 7 bases left between them. The CDR3 length is 13 residues. The CDR3 nucleotides are TGCAGCGTTGAAACGGGAGGCACAGATACGCAGTATTTT. Encoded protein: CSVETGGTDTQYF.

The rearrangement joins TRBV5-1 to TRBJ2-1, with 8 bases identical to TRBD2. Germline CDR1 SGHRS, CDR2 YFSETQ. The CDR3 covers 17 residues. V gave up 1 base and J gave up 4 bases; unmatched junction bases: 10. CDR3 sequence: CASSLQSAGGGYNEQFF. DNA of the CDR3: TGCGCCAGCAGCTTGCAAAGTGCGGGAGGAGGATACAATGAGCAGTTCTTC. The full variable domain, in which reference TRBV5-1 and TRBJ2-1 provide the parts outside the CDR3, is KAGVTQTPRYLIKTRGQQVTLSCSPISGHRSVSWYQQTPGQGLQFLFEYFSETQRNKGNFPGRFSGRQFSNSRSEMNVSTLELGDSALYLCASSLQSAGGGYNEQFFGPGTRLTVL.